This T cell receptor beta chain was observed in a study of CXCR3-negative and CXCR3-positive naive CD8 T cells. Naive CD8+ T cells carried a CD45RO-CCR7+CD27+CD95- phenotype. General observations from the study: Relative to CXCR3-negative naive cells, CXCR3-positive naive cells had more hydrophobic TRB CDR3s. Cryopreserved PBMCs had partly decreased CXCR3 expression; fresh PBMCs were used in most assays.

About this clonotype itself: Antigen: not known.

The authors made the TRB cDNA libraries by 5' RACE using UMI labels. TCRdb reanalyzed the 5' RACE reads, giving one entry per CDR3 protein sequence and no DNA. The sample includes roughly 120,000 distinct CDR3 sequences. Sequenced: naive CXCR3+ CD8+ T cells from blood. Noted subset: CD45RO-CCR7+CD27+CD95- naive CD8+ T cells expressing CXCR3 (TNR3+). This sequence was found in a human donor in good health. Some clones in this sample may be carry-over from other donors' samples.

The chain's CDR3 is CASSPTASYEQYF. The V and J genes are TRBV7-9 and TRBJ2-7. The CDR3 extends over 13 amino acids. Germline V gene lookup returns CDR1 SEHNR and CDR2 FQNEAQ (reference sequence).